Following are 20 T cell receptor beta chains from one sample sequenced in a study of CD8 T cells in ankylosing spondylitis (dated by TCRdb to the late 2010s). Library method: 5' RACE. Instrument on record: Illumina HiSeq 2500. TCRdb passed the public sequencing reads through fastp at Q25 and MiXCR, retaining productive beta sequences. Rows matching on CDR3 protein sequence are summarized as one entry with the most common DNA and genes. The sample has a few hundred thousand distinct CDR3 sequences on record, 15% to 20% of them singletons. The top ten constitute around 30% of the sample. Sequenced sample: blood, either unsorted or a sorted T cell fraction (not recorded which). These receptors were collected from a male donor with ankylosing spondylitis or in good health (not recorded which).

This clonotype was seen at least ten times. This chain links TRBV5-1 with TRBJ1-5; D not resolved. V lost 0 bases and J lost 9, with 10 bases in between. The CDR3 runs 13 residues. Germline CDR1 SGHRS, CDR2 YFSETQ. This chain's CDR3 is CASSLAGNVPQHF. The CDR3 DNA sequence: TGCGCCAGCAGCTTGGCCGGGAATGTGCCCCAGCATTTT.

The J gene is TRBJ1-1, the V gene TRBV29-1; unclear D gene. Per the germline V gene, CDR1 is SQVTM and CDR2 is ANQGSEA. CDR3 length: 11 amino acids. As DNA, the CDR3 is TGCAGTGGCCGGGCCGACGGGGAAGCTTTCTTT. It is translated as CSGRADGEAFF.

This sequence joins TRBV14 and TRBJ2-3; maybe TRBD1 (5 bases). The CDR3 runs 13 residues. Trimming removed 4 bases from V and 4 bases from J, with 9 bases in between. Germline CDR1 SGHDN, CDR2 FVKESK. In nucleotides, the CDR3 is TGTGCCAGCAGCCTTGTACAGGCAGATACGCAGTATTTT. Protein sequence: CASSLVQADTQYF.

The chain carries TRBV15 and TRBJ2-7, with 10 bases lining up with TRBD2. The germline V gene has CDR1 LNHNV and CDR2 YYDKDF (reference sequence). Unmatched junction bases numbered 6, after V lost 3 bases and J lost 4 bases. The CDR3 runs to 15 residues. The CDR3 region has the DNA TGTGCCACCAGCAGCGGACTAGCGGCTACTTACGAGCAGTACTTC. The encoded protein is CATSSGLAATYEQYF.

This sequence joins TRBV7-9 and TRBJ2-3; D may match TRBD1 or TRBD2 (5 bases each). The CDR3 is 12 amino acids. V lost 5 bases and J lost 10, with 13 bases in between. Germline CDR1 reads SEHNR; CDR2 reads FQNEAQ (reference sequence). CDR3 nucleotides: TGTGCCAGCAGCGGGACCACCTGGGCGCAGTATTTT. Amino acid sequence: CASSGTTWAQYF. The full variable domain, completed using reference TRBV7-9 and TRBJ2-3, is DTGVSQNPRHKITKRGQNVTFRCDPISEHNRLYWYRQTLGQGPEFLTYFQNEAQLEKSRLLSDRFSAERPKGSFSTLEIQRTEQGDSAMYLCASSGTTWAQYFGPGTRLTVL.

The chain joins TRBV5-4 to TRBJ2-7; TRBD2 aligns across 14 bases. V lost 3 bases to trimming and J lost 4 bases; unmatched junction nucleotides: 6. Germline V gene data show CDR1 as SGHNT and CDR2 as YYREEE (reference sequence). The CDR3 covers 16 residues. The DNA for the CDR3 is TGTGCCAGCAGCTCGGGACTAGCGGGAGCCTTGTACGAGCAGTACTTC. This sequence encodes CASSSGLAGALYEQYF.

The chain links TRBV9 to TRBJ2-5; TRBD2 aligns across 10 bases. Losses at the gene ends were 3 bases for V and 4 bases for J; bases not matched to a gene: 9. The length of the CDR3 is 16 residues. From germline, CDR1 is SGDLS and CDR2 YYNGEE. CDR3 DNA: TGTGCCAGCAGCGCCCTACTAGCGGGGAGTCCAGAGACCCAGTACTTC. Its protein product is CASSALLAGSPETQYF. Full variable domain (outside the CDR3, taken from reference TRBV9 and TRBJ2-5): DSGVTQTPKHLITATGQRVTLRCSPRSGDLSVYWYQQSLDQGLQFLIQYYNGEERAKGNILERFSAQQFPDLHSELNLSSLELGDSALYFCASSALLAGSPETQYFGPGTRLLVL.

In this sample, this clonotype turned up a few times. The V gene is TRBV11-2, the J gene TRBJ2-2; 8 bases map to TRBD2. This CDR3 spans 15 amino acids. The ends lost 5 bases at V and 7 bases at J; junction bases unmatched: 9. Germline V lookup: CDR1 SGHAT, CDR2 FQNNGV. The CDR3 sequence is CASSPGGGRVGELFF. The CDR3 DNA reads TGTGCCAGCAGCCCCGGGGGGGGCAGGGTCGGGGAGCTGTTTTTT. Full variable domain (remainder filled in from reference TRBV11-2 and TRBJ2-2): EAGVAQSPRYKIIEKRQSVAFWCNPISGHATLYWYQQILGQGPKLLIQFQNNGVVDDSQLPKDRFSAERLKGVDSTLKIQPAKLEDSAVYLCASSPGGGRVGELFFGEGSRLTVL.

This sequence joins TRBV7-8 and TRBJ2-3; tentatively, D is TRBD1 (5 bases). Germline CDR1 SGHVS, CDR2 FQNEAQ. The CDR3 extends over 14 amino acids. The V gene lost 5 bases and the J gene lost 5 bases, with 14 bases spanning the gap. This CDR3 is CASSRRQGVDTQYF. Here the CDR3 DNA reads TGTGCCAGCAGCCGAAGGCAGGGCGTAGATACGCAGTATTTT.

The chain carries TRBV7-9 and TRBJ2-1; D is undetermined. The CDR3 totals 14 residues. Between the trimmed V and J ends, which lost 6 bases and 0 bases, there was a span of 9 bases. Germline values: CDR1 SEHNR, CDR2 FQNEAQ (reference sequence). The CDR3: CASSASFSYNEQFF. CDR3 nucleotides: TGTGCCAGCAGTGCGAGTTTCTCCTACAATGAGCAGTTCTTC.

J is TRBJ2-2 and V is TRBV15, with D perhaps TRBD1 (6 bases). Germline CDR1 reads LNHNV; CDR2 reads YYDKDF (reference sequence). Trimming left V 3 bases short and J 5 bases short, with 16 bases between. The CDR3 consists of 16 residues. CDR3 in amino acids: CATSSPLGRGTGELFF. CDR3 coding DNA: TGTGCCACCAGCAGTCCGTTGGGAAGGGGGACCGGGGAGCTGTTTTTT.

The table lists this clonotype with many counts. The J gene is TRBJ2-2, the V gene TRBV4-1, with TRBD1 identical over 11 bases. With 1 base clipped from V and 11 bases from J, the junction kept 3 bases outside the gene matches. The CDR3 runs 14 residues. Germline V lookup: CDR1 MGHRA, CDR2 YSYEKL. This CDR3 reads CASSQGDRGFELFF. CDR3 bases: TGCGCCAGCAGCCAAGGGGACAGGGGGTTCGAGCTGTTTTTT.

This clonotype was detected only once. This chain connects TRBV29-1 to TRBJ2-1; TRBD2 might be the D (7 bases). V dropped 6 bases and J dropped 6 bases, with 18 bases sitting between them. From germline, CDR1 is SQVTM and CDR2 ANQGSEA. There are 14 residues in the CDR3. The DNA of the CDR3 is TGCAGCGTCGCGGGACGGGGGGCGCGCAATGAGCAGTTCTTC. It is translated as CSVAGRGARNEQFF.

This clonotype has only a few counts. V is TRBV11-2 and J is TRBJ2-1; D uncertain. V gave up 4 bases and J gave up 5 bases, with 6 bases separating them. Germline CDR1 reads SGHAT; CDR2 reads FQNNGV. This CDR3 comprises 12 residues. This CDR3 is CASSSSNNEQFF. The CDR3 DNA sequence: TGTGCCAGCAGCTCGAGTAACAATGAGCAGTTCTTC.

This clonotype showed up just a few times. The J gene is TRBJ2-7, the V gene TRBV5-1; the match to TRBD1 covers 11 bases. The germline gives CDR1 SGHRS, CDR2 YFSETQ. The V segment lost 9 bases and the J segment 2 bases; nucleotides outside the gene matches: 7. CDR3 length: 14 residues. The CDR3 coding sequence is TGCGCCACCCAGGACAGGGGGCTAACCTACGAGCAGTACTTC. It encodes CATQDRGLTYEQYF. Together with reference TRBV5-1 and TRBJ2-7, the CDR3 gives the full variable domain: KAGVTQTPRYLIKTRGQQVTLSCSPISGHRSVSWYQQTPGQGLQFLFEYFSETQRNKGNFPGRFSGRQFSNSRSEMNVSTLELGDSALYLCATQDRGLTYEQYFGPGTRLTVT.

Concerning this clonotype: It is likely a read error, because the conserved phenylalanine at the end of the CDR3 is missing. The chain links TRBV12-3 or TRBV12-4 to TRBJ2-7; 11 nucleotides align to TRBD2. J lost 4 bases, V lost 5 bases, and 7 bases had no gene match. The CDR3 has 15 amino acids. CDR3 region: CASSPNVAGGYEQYY. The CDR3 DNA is TGTGCCAGCAGTCCCAATGTAGCGGGAGGGTACGAGCAGTACTAC.

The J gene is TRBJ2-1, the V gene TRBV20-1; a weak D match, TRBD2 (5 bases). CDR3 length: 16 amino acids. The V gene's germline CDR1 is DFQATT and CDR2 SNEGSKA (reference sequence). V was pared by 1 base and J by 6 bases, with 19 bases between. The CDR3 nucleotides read TGCAGTGCTAGAGCCCTGGGGAGTTTAACAATCAATGAGCAGTTCTTC. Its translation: CSARALGSLTINEQFF.

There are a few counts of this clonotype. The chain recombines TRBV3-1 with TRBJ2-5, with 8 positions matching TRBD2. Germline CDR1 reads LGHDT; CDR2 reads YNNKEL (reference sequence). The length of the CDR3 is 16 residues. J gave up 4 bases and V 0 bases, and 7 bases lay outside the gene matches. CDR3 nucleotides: TGTGCCAGCAGCCAAGATAAAGCGGGAGTACGAGAGACCCAGTACTTC. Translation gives CASSQDKAGVRETQYF.

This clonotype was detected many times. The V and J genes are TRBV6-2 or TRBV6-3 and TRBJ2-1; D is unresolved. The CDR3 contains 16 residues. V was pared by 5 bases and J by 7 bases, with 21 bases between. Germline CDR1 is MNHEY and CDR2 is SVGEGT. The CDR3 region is CASSQVTTTFGNEQFF. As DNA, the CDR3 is TGTGCCAGCAGTCAGGTGACCACCACTTTCGGAAATGAGCAGTTCTTC.

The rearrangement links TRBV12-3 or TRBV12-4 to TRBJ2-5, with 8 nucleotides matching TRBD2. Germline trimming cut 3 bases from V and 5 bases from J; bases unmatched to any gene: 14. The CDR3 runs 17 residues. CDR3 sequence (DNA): TGTGCCAGCAGTTTGGTGGGAGCGGGAGTGGTGCAGGAGACCCAGTACTTC. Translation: CASSLVGAGVVQETQYF.